This T cell receptor beta chain was documented in a study of T cell changes during pregnancy in multiple sclerosis. Sequenced by immunoSEQ multiplex PCR; TCRdb stores in-frame clones only, minus some. This repertoire shows about 30,000 clones, approximately 94% found once; its top ten account for 0.43%. The clonotype originates from a female donor with multiple sclerosis, enrolled in a pregnancy study. This material consisted of CD4+ T cells from peripheral blood mononuclear cells, taken after pregnancy.

The CDR3 DNA reads as TGTGCCAGCAGTCCGCCGGGACAGGCTAAAGACTATGGCTACACCTTC. This translates into CASSPPGQAKDYGYTF. J is TRBJ1-2 and V is TRBV6-6; 8 positions match TRBD1. The CDR3 is made up of 16 amino acids. With 5 bases clipped from V and 3 bases from J, the junction kept 11 bases outside the gene matches. The germline V gene encodes CDR1 MNHNY and CDR2 SVGAGI (reference sequence).